This T cell receptor (beta chain) was sequenced for a study of T cell repertoires in cytomegalovirus infection. Turning to the study itself: HLA-B-restricted CMV epitopes that are well studied, plus recently identified HLA-C-restricted ones, were used by the study. Public TCR beta signature analysis indicated the presence of both CMV infection and matching HLA type. Study-wide points: The response measured ex vivo was dominated by TCR beta clonotypes (HLA-C-restricted and CMV-specific).

The CDR3 runs to 14 residues. J gave up 1 base and V 5 bases, and 3 bases lay outside the gene matches. From germline, CDR1 is DFQATT and CDR2 SNEGSKA (reference sequence). MiXCR was run by TCRdb on the reads, yielding one entry per CDR3 protein. This table holds 110,000 or so distinct CDR3 sequences, 30% to 35% found once. In the case of this clonotype: The antigen is undetermined.

The clonotype originates from a human donor in good health (CMV status not recorded). Some clones in this sample may be carry-over from other donors' samples. The chain links TRBV20-1 to TRBJ2-5, with TRBD1 identical over 11 bases. Sequences were derived from CD8+ T cells from cultured PBMCs, sampled from culture after CMV antigen stimulation. The CDR3 DNA sequence: TGCAGTGCTGCCGGGACAGGGGGCCAAGAGACCCAGTACTTC. Its translation is CSAAGTGGQETQYF.